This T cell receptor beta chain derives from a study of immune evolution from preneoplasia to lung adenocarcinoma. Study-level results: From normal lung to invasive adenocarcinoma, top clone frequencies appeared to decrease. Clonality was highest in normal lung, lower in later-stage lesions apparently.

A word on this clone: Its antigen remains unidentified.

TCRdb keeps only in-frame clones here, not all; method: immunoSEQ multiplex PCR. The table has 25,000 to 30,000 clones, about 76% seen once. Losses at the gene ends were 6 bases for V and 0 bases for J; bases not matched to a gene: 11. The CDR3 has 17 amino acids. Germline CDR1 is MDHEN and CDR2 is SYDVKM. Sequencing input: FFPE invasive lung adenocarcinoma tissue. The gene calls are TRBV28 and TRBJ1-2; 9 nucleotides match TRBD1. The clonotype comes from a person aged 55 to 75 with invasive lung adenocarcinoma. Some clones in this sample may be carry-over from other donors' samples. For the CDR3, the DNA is TGTGCCAGCAGGCATACAGGGGGCTCGACAGCTAACTATGGCTACACCTTC. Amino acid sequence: CASRHTGGSTANYGYTF.